This TCR beta chain emerged from a study of blood T cell repertoires in COVID-19 (TCRdb year 2020). About the investigation overall: Samples from collaborators originated in the United States, Italy and Spain and spanned both the acute and convalescent phases of COVID-19. The material from the prospective study consisted of cDNA or gDNA derived from T cells, B-cell-depleted T cells, or PBMCs. Subjects who had been exposed to COVID-19, were actively infected with it, or had recovered from it provided the deeply sampled blood TCRbeta repertoires that made up the dataset. The repertoires were released in a freely available public database intended as a resource for research on the immune response to SARS-CoV-2. The samples were drawn from the first 160 participants of the ongoing ImmuneRACE study and from over a thousand subjects provided by 6 global collaborators. The sample metadata nearly always contained a de-identified subject ID, COVID-19 status, age in years and sex. Where available, HLA class I and class II types were taken from metadata supplied by the sample provider and were not determined by assay-based typing.

Relative to germline, V is 4 bases shorter and J is 2 bases shorter, with 17 bases between their ends. The CDR3 numbers 16 residues from cysteine through phenylalanine. Of the read, only the CDR3 DNA is kept; its 48 bases are in frame from base 1. Taken from the germline V gene (reference sequence), the CDR1 and CDR2 loops are LNHDA and SQIVND. TCRbeta CDR3 regions were amplified from genomic DNA using the immunoSEQ Assay, a bias-controlled multiplex PCR. From the authors' description of their analysis: The number of nucleated cells in each sample was estimated by amplification of reference gene primers within the assay. To quantify the absolute abundance of each unique TCRbeta CDR3 rearrangement, sequence reads were collapsed and filtered. For each sample, productive Simpson clonality was calculated as the square root of Simpson's diversity index over productive rearrangements. Drawn from immuneACCESS, this table holds only the in-frame rearrangements with V and J called that TCRdb kept. Clones are partly lost; checked studies trace under half to an unresolved V gene and leave the rest unexplained. That table furnishes V, J and clone size, whereas the DNA furnished D and trimming. The sample yields fewer than 300,000 clones; about 91% were counted once. The biggest ten clones account for roughly 1.2% of the sample.

In the prospective study, participants were roughly 18 to 90 years old, resided in about two dozen geographic areas of the United States, and were enrolled through a virtual design. Cohort assignment in the prospective study relied on participant-reported clinical history from a screening survey and a study questionnaire. In the prospective study, whole blood, serum and a nasopharyngeal or oropharyngeal swab were collected from each participant by mobile phlebotomists. Additional blood draws and questionnaires over an approximately two-month period could optionally be provided by prospective study participants. Before DNA extraction, prospective study blood samples were shipped either frozen or at room temperature. About this clone itself: Which antigen it targets is not known. Base qualities are not at hand, and no much larger clone is one base apart.

Results the study describes overall, beyond this receptor: The quantity of clinical and demographic metadata differed by source and by participant and was supplied without curation.

The sequence was obtained from a woman between 40 and 50 years old with acute COVID-19. Material for sequencing was PBMCs or T cells enriched from blood (not recorded which). The chain joins TRBV19 to TRBJ1-1; the D gene is perhaps TRBD1, from 5 matching bases. The CDR3 protein: CASSTVPGTTNTEAFF. At the DNA level, the sequence is TGTGCCAGTAGTACCGTCCCGGGGACTACCAACACTGAAGCTTTCTTT.